This TCR beta chain was found in a study of PD-1 blockade in classical Hodgkin lymphoma. About the research overall: Intravenous nivolumab at 3 mg/kg was given to patients every 2 weeks.

Specified time point: cycle 4 day 1 (C4D1), after 6 weeks of nivolumab. Brentuximab vedotin exposure varied, and every patient relapsed after autologous stem cell transplantation. This clone has only one observation. The antigen remains undetermined. Whole-study findings and limits: Significantly greater TCR diversity emerged by C4D1 in CD4+ cells but not CD8+ cells. Patients starting nivolumab less than 1 year after ASCT had lower diversity and were excluded from later analyses. Newly diagnosed patients were reported to start with lower TCR diversity than healthy donors.

The repertoire was sequenced with immunoSEQ multiplex PCR; TCRdb's copy has only in-frame clones and lacks some. The sample lists tens of thousands of clones; roughly 86% were seen once. V shed 0 bases and J 5 bases; nucleotides not matched to a gene: 3. This CDR3 contains 14 residues. Germline assignment: CDR1 GTSNPN and CDR2 SVGIG (reference sequence). The material was peripheral blood mononuclear cells (PBMCs), obtained before the fourth cycle of nivolumab. V and J are TRBV30 and TRBJ1-4; TRBD1 aligns across 7 bases. The origin of this receptor is a human donor with classical Hodgkin lymphoma. CDR3 sequence (DNA): TGTGCCTGGAGTGTAGGGACAGAGAATGAAAAACTGTTTTTT. It specifies CAWSVGTENEKLFF.